A single sample gave rise to the 26 T cell receptor beta chains below, sequenced in a study of blood T cell repertoires in COVID-19. Profiling relied on immunoSEQ multiplex PCR, and the TCRdb table lists in-frame clones only, not all of them. The sample holds under 150,000 clones, 80% to 90% seen once. Sequenced input: peripheral blood. All receptors derive from a human donor in a cohort sampled during active COVID-19.

This chain uses TRBV9 with TRBJ2-3; TRBD2 matches at 12 bases. J gave up 2 bases and V 8 bases, and 3 bases lay outside the gene matches. The germline CDR1 and CDR2 sequences are SGDLS and YYNGEE. This CDR3 comprises 14 residues. The CDR3 reads CASGLAGSTDTQYF. CDR3 bases: TGTGCCAGTGGACTAGCGGGATCCACAGATACGCAGTATTTT.

The chain is built from TRBV4-1 and TRBJ1-1, with 11 bases lining up with TRBD1. The CDR3 has 15 residues. V gave up 5 bases and J gave up 3 bases; unmatched junction bases: 5. Germline V gene lookup returns CDR1 MGHRA and CDR2 YSYEKL. The CDR3 loop is CASSNRGQGDTEAFF. Here the CDR3 DNA reads TGCGCCAGCAGCAACCGGGGACAGGGGGACACTGAAGCTTTCTTT.

This chain joins TRBV5-1 and TRBJ2-3; D may be TRBD1 (5 bases). This CDR3 region has 15 residues. The germline V and J ends were trimmed by 0 bases and 0 bases, with 8 bases remaining between them. Per the germline V gene, CDR1 is SGHRS and CDR2 is YFSETQ. The CDR3 coding sequence is TGCGCCAGCAGCTTGGTAACAGGTAGCACAGATACGCAGTATTTT. It encodes CASSLVTGSTDTQYF. The complete variable domain, with remaining parts taken from reference TRBV5-1 and TRBJ2-3, reads KAGVTQTPRYLIKTRGQQVTLSCSPISGHRSVSWYQQTPGQGLQFLFEYFSETQRNKGNFPGRFSGRQFSNSRSEMNVSTLELGDSALYLCASSLVTGSTDTQYFGPGTRLTVL.

The chain carries TRBV19 and TRBJ1-1; D remains ambiguous. Germline CDR1 LNHDA, CDR2 SQIVND (reference sequence). CDR3 length equals 14 residues. The ends were cut back, 6 bases at V and 1 base at J, with 12 bases in the middle. The CDR3 DNA is TGTGCCAGTAGCCCTGTTTCGGGGAACACTGAAGCTTTCTTT. The encoded protein is CASSPVSGNTEAFF.

The chain combines TRBV14 with TRBJ1-5, with 8 bases that match TRBD1. Trimming removed 4 bases from V and 9 bases from J; junction bases left unmatched: 2. Germline assignment: CDR1 SGHDN and CDR2 FVKESK. The CDR3 length is 12 residues. The DNA of the CDR3 is TGTGCCAGCAGCCCCACAGGGGGGCCCCAGCATTTT. As protein: CASSPTGGPQHF.

The rearrangement joins TRBV15 to TRBJ1-3; TRBD1 might be the D (6 bases). Germline V CDR1 and CDR2: LNHNV, YYDKDF (reference sequence). V dropped 0 bases and J dropped 4 bases, with 13 bases sitting between them. The CDR3 extends over 16 amino acids. CDR3 nucleotides: TGTGCCACCAGCAGAGATCGAGCAGGGGAAGGAAACACCATATATTTT. Amino acids: CATSRDRAGEGNTIYF.

This sequence joins TRBV12-3 or TRBV12-4 and TRBJ1-4; D is perhaps TRBD1 (5 bases). V was shortened by 4 bases and J by 11 bases, with 8 bases between the two germline ends. This CDR3 contains 11 residues. CDR3 sequence: CASSSDTKLFF. In DNA, the CDR3 is TGTGCCAGCAGTTCGGACACCAAACTGTTTTTT.

The V call is TRBV10-3, the J call TRBJ1-1; 8 bases map to TRBD1. The V gene's germline CDR1 is ENHRY and CDR2 SYGVKD. The CDR3 contains 15 residues. V lost 10 bases, J lost 0 bases, and 10 bases stayed unmatched. This chain's CDR3 is CATTGEVSMNTEAFF. The CDR3 DNA sequence: TGTGCCACGACAGGGGAAGTTTCCATGAACACTGAAGCTTTCTTT.

The V and J genes are TRBV18 and TRBJ1-1; 7 bases agree with TRBD1. Per the germline V gene, CDR1 is KGHSH and CDR2 is LQKENI. The V gene end was trimmed by 4 bases and the J gene end by 0 bases; junction bases not matched to a gene: 8. CDR3 length: 16 residues. In DNA form, the CDR3 reads TGTGCCAGCTCACAAGCCATAACAGGGGTGAACACTGAAGCTTTCTTT. Amino acid sequence: CASSQAITGVNTEAFF.

The J gene is TRBJ1-1, the V gene TRBV10-3; possibly TRBD1 for D (6 bases). Deletions cut 10 bases from V and 0 bases from J, with 18 bases between. Germline V gene data show CDR1 as ENHRY and CDR2 as SYGVKD. This CDR3 is built from 15 residues. CDR3 amino acids: CATGEGSRMNTEAFF. The CDR3 nucleotides are TGTGCCACAGGGGAGGGGAGTCGAATGAACACTGAAGCTTTCTTT.

The CDR3 region has the DNA TGTGCCTGGAGTGTACGTCAGGAATATGGCTACACCTTC. Translating it yields CAWSVRQEYGYTF. The chain is built from TRBV30 and TRBJ1-2, with D unclear. The CDR3 consists of 13 residues. Germline V gives CDR1 GTSNPN, CDR2 SVGIG (reference sequence). V lost 0 bases, J lost 5 bases, and 10 bases lay in between.

The chain employs TRBV6-4 and TRBJ2-6, with D possibly matching TRBD1 (6 bases). The CDR3 sequence is 14 residues long. V was trimmed by 7 bases and J by 4 bases, leaving 11 bases between them. Germline CDR1 is MRHNA and CDR2 is SNTAGT. CDR3 bases: TGTGCCAGCAAGACAGGCCCCGGGGCCAACGTCCTGACTTTC. Its translation is CASKTGPGANVLTF.

This sequence joins TRBV10-3 and TRBJ2-3; D not certain. The germline V gene has CDR1 ENHRY and CDR2 SYGVKD. Trimming removed 8 bases at V and 4 bases at J, with 10 bases between. The CDR3 has 12 residues. CDR3 amino acids: CAISYGSDTQYF. The CDR3 DNA reads TGTGCCATCTCGTACGGGTCAGATACGCAGTATTTT.

The chain joins TRBV6-2 or TRBV6-3 to TRBJ1-2, with TRBD1 as a possible D gene (6 bases). CDR1 and CDR2 from the germline V gene are MNHEY and SVGEGT. CDR3 length: 16 amino acids. V was clipped by 4 bases and J by 4 bases, with 19 bases between them. The CDR3 region has the DNA TGTGCCAGCAGTTTCTCGAACAGGGAATGGCTCTATGGCTACACCTTC. Amino acids: CASSFSNREWLYGYTF.

Notes on this clone: Other DNA sequences from this sample encode an identical CDR3 as well. The chain has TRBV9 and TRBJ1-1; D is ambiguous. The CDR3 is 14 residues long. Germline loops: CDR1 SGDLS, CDR2 YYNGEE. V was pared by 1 base and J by 0 bases, with 7 bases between. The CDR3 bases are TGTGCCAGCAGCGTATCGGGGTTGAACACTGAAGCTTTCTTT. Residues: CASSVSGLNTEAFF.

The CDR3 reads CSVWTSGVTDTQYF. In DNA, the CDR3 is TGCAGCGTTTGGACTAGCGGGGTCACAGATACGCAGTATTTT. The chain links TRBV29-1 to TRBJ2-3; TRBD2 agrees at 12 bases. The CDR3 extends over 14 amino acids. Germline V gene data show CDR1 as SQVTM and CDR2 as ANQGSEA. V was pared by 5 bases and J by 2 bases, with 2 bases of the junction left unmatched.

This clone was picked up one time. The chain couples TRBV6-5 to TRBJ1-2; 9 bases agree with TRBD1. Germline V gene sequence: CDR1 MNHEY, CDR2 SVGAGI. With 5 bases clipped from V and 4 bases from J, the junction kept 5 bases outside the gene matches. The CDR3 has 14 amino acids. CDR3 residues: CASSPGTGTYGYTF. CDR3 nucleotides: TGTGCCAGCAGTCCCGGGACAGGGACCTATGGCTACACCTTC.

The chain is built from TRBV5-1 and TRBJ2-3, with 10 bases aligning to TRBD1. V lost 4 bases, J lost 4 bases, and 12 bases stayed unmatched. CDR3 length: 17 amino acids. In germline, CDR1 is SGHRS, CDR2 YFSETQ. The CDR3 bases are TGCGCCAGCAGCACCCGAGCGACAGGGGGCGTATCAGATACGCAGTATTTT. Protein: CASSTRATGGVSDTQYF.

The J gene is TRBJ1-5, the V gene TRBV30; TRBD1 matches at 7 bases. V shed 2 bases and J 4 bases; nucleotides not matched to a gene: 17. This CDR3 has 18 residues. From germline, CDR1 is GTSNPN and CDR2 SVGIG (reference sequence). The CDR3 DNA sequence: TGTGCCTGGAGTCCCCACACAGGGGACTTTTTCGGGAATCAGCCCCAGCATTTT. Translation: CAWSPHTGDFFGNQPQHF.

The V gene is TRBV6-5, the J gene TRBJ1-6, with a weak D call TRBD1 (5 bases). The germline CDR1 and CDR2 sequences are MNHEY and SVGAGI. The CDR3 has 14 residues. Trimming stripped 6 bases from V and 9 bases from J, with 15 bases between. The CDR3 loop is CASSPRVVISPLHF. CDR3 bases: TGTGCCAGCAGCCCCAGGGTGGTAATTTCACCCCTCCACTTT.

V gene TRBV7-9 combines with J gene TRBJ2-7, with 7 nucleotides matching TRBD1. The CDR3 contains 12 residues. Germline V gene sequence: CDR1 SEHNR, CDR2 FQNEAQ (reference sequence). After removal of 11 bases from V and 3 bases from J, the junction contained 7 bases not matched to a gene. The DNA for the CDR3 is TGTGCCGGTGGGGACAGACACTACGAGCAGTACTTC. This gives the protein CAGGDRHYEQYF.

The gene calls are TRBV5-1 and TRBJ1-2; 8 bases map to TRBD1. The CDR3 extends over 15 amino acids. V was pared by 4 bases and J by 7 bases, with 12 bases of the junction left unmatched. Germline assignment: CDR1 SGHRS and CDR2 YFSETQ. Here the CDR3 DNA reads TGCGCCAGCAGCCTACCCGCAGGGGGCGCGCGTGGCTACACCTTC. Translation gives CASSLPAGGARGYTF.

This clone has only one observation. The chain joins TRBV14 to TRBJ1-4; D not resolved. In germline, CDR1 is SGHDN, CDR2 FVKESK. The CDR3 sequence is 12 residues long. Deletions cut 6 bases from V and 2 bases from J, with 4 bases between. CDR3 amino acids: CASSLTNEKLFF. CDR3 DNA sequence: TGTGCCAGCAGTCTTACTAATGAAAAACTGTTTTTT. The whole variable domain, filled in from reference TRBV14 and TRBJ1-4, reads EAGVTQFPSHSVIEKGQTVTLRCDPISGHDNLYWYRRVMGKEIKFLLHFVKESKQDESGMPNNRFLAERTGGTYSTLKVQPAELEDSGVYFCASSLTNEKLFFGSGTQLSVL.

The chain couples TRBV5-1 to TRBJ1-5, with 12 bases matching TRBD1. Germline CDR1 is SGHRS and CDR2 is YFSETQ. There are 16 residues in the CDR3. The V segment lost 1 base and the J segment 6 bases; nucleotides outside the gene matches: 5. This CDR3 is CASSLQGQGAGQPQHF. The DNA for the CDR3 is TGCGCCAGCAGCTTGCAGGGACAGGGGGCTGGTCAGCCCCAGCATTTT.

J is TRBJ1-5 and V is TRBV12-5, with 11 bases aligning to TRBD1. Germline V gene sequence: CDR1 LGHNT, CDR2 FRNRAP. Losses at the gene ends were 6 bases for V and 2 bases for J; bases not matched to a gene: 3. This CDR3 comprises 15 residues. The CDR3 is CASGPGQGGNQPQHF. DNA for the CDR3: TGTGCTAGTGGCCCGGGACAGGGGGGCAATCAGCCCCAGCATTTT.

V gene TRBV2 combines with J gene TRBJ2-3; TRBD1 agrees at 11 bases. The CDR3 is made up of 15 amino acids. The J segment lost 4 bases and the V segment lost 6 bases, leaving 6 bases of the junction unmatched. Germline CDR1 and CDR2: SNHLY and FYNNEI. DNA for the CDR3: TGTGCCAGCAGCCGGGACAGGGGGGGAGCAGATACGCAGTATTTT. Encoded protein: CASSRDRGGADTQYF.